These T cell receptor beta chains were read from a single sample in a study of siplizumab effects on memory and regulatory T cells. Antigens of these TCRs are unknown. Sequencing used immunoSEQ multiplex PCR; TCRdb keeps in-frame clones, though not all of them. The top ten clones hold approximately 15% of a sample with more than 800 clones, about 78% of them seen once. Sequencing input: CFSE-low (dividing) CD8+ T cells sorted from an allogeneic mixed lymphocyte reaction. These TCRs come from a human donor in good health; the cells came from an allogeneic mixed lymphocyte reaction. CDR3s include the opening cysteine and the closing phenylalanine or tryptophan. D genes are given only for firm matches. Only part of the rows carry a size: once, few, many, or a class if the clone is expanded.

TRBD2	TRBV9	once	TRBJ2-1	CASSPTGGSGDEQFF	TGTGCCAGCAGCCCGACCGGGGGGTCTGGGGATGAGCAGTTCTTC
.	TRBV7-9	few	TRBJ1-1	CASSLGGMNTEAFF	TGTGCCAGCAGCCTCGGGGGAATGAACACTGAAGCTTTCTTT
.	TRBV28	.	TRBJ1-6	CASRHVRANSPLHF	TGTGCCAGCAGGCACGTCAGGGCTAATTCACCCCTCCACTTT
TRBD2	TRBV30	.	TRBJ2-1	CAWEVGSGRWNEQFF	TGTGCCTGGGAGGTGGGGAGCGGGAGATGGAATGAGCAGTTCTTC
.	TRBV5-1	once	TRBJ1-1	CASSLGSGPNTEAFF	TGCGCCAGCAGCTTGGGTTCTGGGCCGAACACTGAAGCTTTCTTT
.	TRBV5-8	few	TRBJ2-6	CASSFRGPGANVLTF	TGTGCCAGCAGCTTTCGGGGCCCTGGGGCCAACGTCCTGACTTTC
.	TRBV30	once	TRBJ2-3	CAWSDRGPSTDTQYF	TGTGCCTGGAGTGACCGGGGCCCAAGCACAGATACGCAGTATTTT
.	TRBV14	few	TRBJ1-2	CASSQDFTGVGYTF	TGTGCCAGCAGCCAAGATTTTACGGGAGTTGGCTACACCTTC
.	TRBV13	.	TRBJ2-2	CASSLTGELFF	TGTGCCAGCAGTCTGACCGGGGAGCTGTTTTTT
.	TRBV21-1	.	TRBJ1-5	CASTPPGSRSNQPQHF	TGTGCCAGCACCCCCCCGGGTAGCAGGAGCAATCAGCCCCAGCATTTT
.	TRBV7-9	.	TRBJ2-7	CASSLAVGTTYEQYF	TGTGCCAGCAGCTTAGCGGTCGGGACCACATACGAGCAGTACTTC
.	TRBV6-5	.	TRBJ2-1	CASRLGPPYEQFF	TGTGCCAGCAGACTGGGACCTCCCTACGAGCAGTTCTTC
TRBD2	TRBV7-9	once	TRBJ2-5	CASASRGGGETQYF	TGTGCCAGCGCAAGCCGGGGGGGCGGAGAGACCCAGTACTTC
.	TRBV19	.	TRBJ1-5	CASSIQAFSNQPQHF	TGTGCCAGTAGTATCCAGGCCTTTAGCAATCAGCCCCAGCATTTT
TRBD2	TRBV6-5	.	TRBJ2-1	CASSYTTSDEQFF	TGTGCCAGCAGTTACACTACTAGCGATGAGCAGTTCTTC
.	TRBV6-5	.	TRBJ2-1	CASSRGGNEQFF	TGTGCCAGCAGTCGTGGGGGAAATGAGCAGTTCTTC
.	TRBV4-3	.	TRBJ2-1	CASSQVLRGEFGEQFF	TGCGCCAGCAGCCAAGTTCTCAGGGGGGAGTTCGGTGAGCAGTTCTTC
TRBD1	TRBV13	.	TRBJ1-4	CASSADRGPNEKLFF	TGTGCCAGCAGCGCGGACAGGGGGCCTAATGAAAAACTGTTTTTT
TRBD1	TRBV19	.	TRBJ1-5	CASSIDEMGTGGFDNQPQHF	TGTGCCAGTAGTATAGATGAAATGGGGACAGGGGGCTTTGACAATCAGCCCCAGCATTTT
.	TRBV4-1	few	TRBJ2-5	CASSQPVNLGDRGEETQYF	TGCGCCAGCAGCCAACCAGTTAATTTGGGGGATAGGGGCGAAGAGACCCAGTACTTC
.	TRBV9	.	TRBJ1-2	CASSVGRPSNYGYTF	TGTGCCAGCAGCGTAGGCAGGCCTTCTAACTATGGCTACACCTTC
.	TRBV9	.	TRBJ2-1	CASSDHFISGNYNEQFF	TGTGCCAGCAGCGACCACTTCATTAGCGGCAATTACAATGAGCAGTTCTTC
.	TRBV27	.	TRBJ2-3	CASSLGAASTDTQYF	TGTGCCAGCAGTTTAGGGGCAGCTAGCACAGATACGCAGTATTTT
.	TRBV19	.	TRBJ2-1	CASSRVGTNNEQFF	TGTGCCAGTAGTAGAGTCGGGACAAACAATGAGCAGTTCTTC
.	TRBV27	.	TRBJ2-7	CASSFIGTPIEQYF	TGTGCCAGCAGTTTTATCGGGACTCCCATCGAGCAGTACTTC
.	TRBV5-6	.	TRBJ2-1	CASSSTGSYYNEQFF	TGTGCCAGCAGCTCAACCGGGTCTTACTACAATGAGCAGTTCTTC
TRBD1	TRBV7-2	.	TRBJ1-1	CASSFIRGQGLNTEAFF	TGTGCCAGCAGCTTTATAAGGGGACAGGGCCTTAACACTGAAGCTTTCTTT
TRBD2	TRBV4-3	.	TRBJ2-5	CASSQELSRLAGFQETQYF	TGCGCCAGCAGCCAAGAACTGTCTCGACTAGCGGGATTCCAAGAGACCCAGTACTTC